This T cell receptor beta chain was captured by sequencing in a study of blood T cell repertoires in COVID-19. About the research overall: The United States, Italy and Spain supplied acute and convalescent COVID-19 samples.

Authors' methods: The assay estimated nucleated cells by amplifying reference gene primers. Some clones are missing from TCRdb's copy, which holds only in-frame ones; the method was immunoSEQ multiplex PCR. V and J calls and clone size follow that table, whereas D and trimming were derived from the DNA. This table holds 35,000 to 55,000 clones, more than 70% found once. This clone was detected once. J lost 7 bases, V lost 2 bases, and 9 bases had no gene match. CDR1 is SGHNT, CDR2 YYREEE, per germline (reference sequence). The CDR3 has 16 residues. The receptor comes from a human donor in a cohort sampled during active COVID-19. The chain employs TRBV5-4 and TRBJ2-1, with 10 bases aligning to TRBD1. The material sequenced was peripheral blood. The CDR3, as DNA: TGTGCCAGCAGCTTCGAAGACAGGGGGCCTATGAATGAGCAGTTCTTC. Its protein product is CASSFEDRGPMNEQFF.